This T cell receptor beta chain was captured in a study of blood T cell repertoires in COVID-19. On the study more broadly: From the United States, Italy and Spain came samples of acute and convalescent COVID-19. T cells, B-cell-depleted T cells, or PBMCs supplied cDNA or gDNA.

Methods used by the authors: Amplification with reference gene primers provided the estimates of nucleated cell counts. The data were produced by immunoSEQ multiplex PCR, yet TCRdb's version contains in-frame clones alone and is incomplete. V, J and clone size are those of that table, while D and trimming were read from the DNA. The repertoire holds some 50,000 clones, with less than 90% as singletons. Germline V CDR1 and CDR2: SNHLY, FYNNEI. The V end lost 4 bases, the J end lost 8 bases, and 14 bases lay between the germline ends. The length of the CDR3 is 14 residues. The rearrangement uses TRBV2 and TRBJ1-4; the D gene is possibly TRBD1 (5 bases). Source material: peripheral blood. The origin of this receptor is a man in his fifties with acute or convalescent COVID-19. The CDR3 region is CASSVDTKGEKLFF. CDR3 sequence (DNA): TGTGCCAGCAGTGTGGACACCAAGGGCGAAAAACTGTTTTTT.